A single sample is the source of the 30 T cell receptor beta chains below, sequenced in a study of blood T cell repertoires in COVID-19. Sequencing was performed with immunoSEQ multiplex PCR; in TCRdb, only in-frame clones are kept and a portion is missing. The repertoire holds approximately 300,000 clones, about 87% seen once, with about 5.4% in the top ten. The specimen sequenced was PBMCs or T cells enriched from blood (not recorded which). These receptors were collected from a woman aged 25 to 45 who had recovered from COVID-19.

V and J are TRBV24-1 and TRBJ2-2; 9 positions agree with TRBD1. This CDR3 has 17 residues. V shed 1 base, J shed 5 bases, and the junction held 7 bases outside the gene matches. Germline V lookup: CDR1 KGHDR, CDR2 SFDVKD. The CDR3 spells CATSDFSRTGATGELFF. DNA for the CDR3: TGTGCCACCAGTGATTTCTCCCGGACAGGGGCGACCGGGGAGCTGTTTTTT.

The chain uses TRBV4-2 and TRBJ2-3; 7 bases are a match to TRBD1. This CDR3 contains 15 residues. The ends lost 1 base at V and 5 bases at J; junction bases unmatched: 6. Germline V gene data show CDR1 as LGHNA and CDR2 as YNFKEQ. The CDR3 here is CASSQATGIGDTQYF. CDR3 bases: TGTGCCAGCAGCCAAGCGACAGGGATCGGAGATACGCAGTATTTT.

The chain uses TRBV10-3 and TRBJ2-2; D not resolved. With 3 bases removed from V and 8 bases from J, the gap between germline ends came to 13 bases. CDR1 ENHRY and CDR2 SYGVKD come from the germline V gene. The length of the CDR3 is 14 residues. The CDR3, as DNA: TGTGCCATCAGTGATGGTGGGCGCGAAGGGGAGCTGTTTTTT. Its protein is CAISDGGREGELFF.

This clone was seen just once. This chain uses TRBV15 with TRBJ2-1; D is perhaps TRBD1 (5 bases). From germline, CDR1 is LNHNV and CDR2 YYDKDF (reference sequence). Trimming took off 3 bases at V and 2 bases at J, with 14 bases between the two ends. The CDR3 has 16 residues. The CDR3 reads CATSSRLGAAYNEQFF. Written as DNA, the CDR3 is TGTGCCACCAGCAGTCGTCTAGGGGCAGCCTACAATGAGCAGTTCTTC.

This clone was found once. V gene TRBV9 combines with J gene TRBJ2-5; TRBD2 might be the D (6 bases). CDR3 length equals 15 residues. Trimming took 3 bases from V and 2 from J, leaving 14 bases between them. Germline assignment: CDR1 SGDLS and CDR2 YYNGEE. This CDR3 is CASSAAGTPQETQYF. Written as DNA, the CDR3 is TGTGCCAGCAGCGCCGCCGGGACTCCACAAGAGACCCAGTACTTC.

The CDR3 loop is CASSPLRTGGEKLFF. CDR3 in DNA: TGTGCCAGCAGTCCCCTACGGACAGGGGGCGAAAAACTGTTTTTT. The chain has TRBV27 and TRBJ1-4; 11 positions match TRBD1. The germline gives CDR1 MNHEY, CDR2 SMNVEV (reference sequence). This CDR3 contains 15 residues. The V and J ends lost 5 bases and 8 bases, in that order; junction bases with no gene match: 7.

This rearrangement joins TRBV29-1 to TRBJ2-3; D call uncertain. The CDR3 extends over 10 amino acids. Germline assignment: CDR1 SQVTM and CDR2 ANQGSEA. V lost 7 bases to trimming and J lost 6 bases, with 8 bases between them. The CDR3 spells CSGTQDTQYF. As DNA, the CDR3 is TGCAGCGGAACACAGGATACGCAGTATTTT.

The chain couples TRBV30 to TRBJ1-1; D perhaps matches TRBD1 (5 bases). The CDR3 covers 15 residues. Per the germline V gene, CDR1 is GTSNPN and CDR2 is SVGIG (reference sequence). Trimming removed 2 bases at V and 3 bases at J, with 16 bases between. The DNA of the CDR3 is TGTGCCTGGAGTACCCTCCCAAAAGGGGACACTGAAGCTTTCTTT. This codes for CAWSTLPKGDTEAFF.

The V call is TRBV10-1, the J call TRBJ1-4, with 7 bases aligning to TRBD1. The V gene's germline CDR1 is WNHNN and CDR2 SYGVQD (reference sequence). CDR3 length: 18 amino acids. Trimming took 2 bases from V and 5 from J; bases not matched to a gene: 14. The CDR3 sequence is CASSEVGGSGQLNEKLFF. CDR3 sequence (DNA): TGCGCCAGCAGTGAGGTGGGGGGATCGGGACAGCTAAATGAAAAACTGTTTTTT.

CDR3 nucleotide sequence: TGTGCCAGCAGTCCGACAGGGCAACATGGCTACACCTTC. The encoded protein is CASSPTGQHGYTF. This rearrangement joins TRBV27 to TRBJ1-2; 7 bases are shared with TRBD1. V shed 5 bases, J shed 6 bases, and the junction held 6 bases outside the gene matches. Per germline, CDR1 MNHEY and CDR2 SMNVEV (reference sequence). The CDR3 spans 13 residues.

Notes on this clone: One end of the junction does not line up with germline, which may come from a read error. The chain uses TRBV6-1 and TRBJ2-7; TRBD1 matches 10 bases. This CDR3 comprises 15 residues. CDR1 and CDR2 from the germline V gene are MNHNS and SASEGT. The CDR3 sequence is CASREAGTGAYEQYF. Here the CDR3 DNA reads TGTGCCAGCAGGGAAGCCGGGACAGGGGCCTACGAGCAGTACTTC.

The chain combines TRBV19 with TRBJ1-4; TRBD1 is a possible D gene (5 bases). The CDR3 has 14 amino acids. From germline, CDR1 is LNHDA and CDR2 SQIVND (reference sequence). V gave up 5 bases and J gave up 3 bases, with 10 bases separating them. Here the CDR3 DNA reads TGTGCCAGTAGTGCGGGGGTAGCTAATGAAAAACTGTTTTTT. Encoded protein: CASSAGVANEKLFF.

The chain recombines TRBV19 with TRBJ1-2, with 8 bases matching TRBD1. The CDR3 extends over 15 amino acids. Germline CDR1 and CDR2: LNHDA and SQIVND (reference sequence). Trimming removed 3 bases from V and 4 bases from J; junction bases left unmatched: 7. The CDR3 nucleotides are TGTGCCAGTAGTATGGGGCAGGGGGCTGGCTATGGCTACACCTTC. The encoded protein is CASSMGQGAGYGYTF.

This clone came up once. The chain employs TRBV12-3 or TRBV12-4 and TRBJ2-5; 9 positions agree with TRBD2. Losses at the gene ends were 8 bases for V and 1 base for J; bases not matched to a gene: 2. There are 13 residues in the CDR3. CDR3 bases: TGTGCCAGCGCGGGGGGGTTCCAAGAGACCCAGTACTTC. This translates into CASAGGFQETQYF.

V usage is TRBV6-5 and J usage is TRBJ1-1; D is possibly TRBD1 (5 bases). From germline, CDR1 is MNHEY and CDR2 SVGAGI. Trimming left V 4 bases short and J 1 base short, with 16 bases between. The CDR3 length is 16 residues. CDR3 sequence reads: CASSFPSGAENTEAFF. Here the CDR3 DNA reads TGTGCCAGCAGTTTTCCCTCTGGGGCAGAGAACACTGAAGCTTTCTTT.

The chain links TRBV19 to TRBJ1-6; D perhaps matches TRBD1 (6 bases). The V gene lost 1 base and the J gene lost 6 bases, with 19 bases spanning the gap. This CDR3 comprises 18 residues. Germline V CDR1 and CDR2: LNHDA, SQIVND (reference sequence). CDR3 protein: CASSIGAEGGGRNSPLHF. For the CDR3, the DNA is TGTGCCAGTAGTATAGGCGCGGAGGGAGGGGGTCGTAATTCACCCCTCCACTTT.

The CDR3 reads CASSYRQGGSYEQYF. The CDR3 DNA follows: TGTGCCAGCAGTTACCGACAGGGGGGGTCCTACGAGCAGTACTTC. The rearrangement uses TRBV6-5 and TRBJ2-7; 9 nucleotides match TRBD1. The germline gives CDR1 MNHEY, CDR2 SVGAGI. The CDR3 is made up of 15 amino acids. Trimming at V came to 2 bases and at J to 1 base, leaving 3 bases not matched to a gene.

The rearrangement links TRBV7-9 to TRBJ1-3; possible D gene TRBD1, 6 bases. V lost 8 bases, J lost 0 bases, and 17 bases lay in between. The CDR3 runs 16 residues. The germline gives CDR1 SEHNR, CDR2 FQNEAQ (reference sequence). In DNA, the CDR3 is TGTGCCAGCCGACCGACAGGCCCAGTCTCTGGAAACACCATATATTTT. Amino acids: CASRPTGPVSGNTIYF.

Notes on this clone: The identical CDR3 is also encoded by other nucleotide sequences in the sample. V usage is TRBV12-3 or TRBV12-4 and J usage is TRBJ1-2; 9 bases line up with TRBD1. V dropped 6 bases and J dropped 4; count of bases not matched to a gene: 3. The CDR3 loop spans 13 amino acids. The CDR3 nucleotides read TGTGCCAGCAGCCTGGACAGGGGCTATGGCTACACCTTC. This sequence encodes CASSLDRGYGYTF.

The rearrangement links TRBV3-1 (or the pseudogene TRBV3-2) to TRBJ2-1; 8 positions agree with TRBD2. V was clipped by 0 bases and J by 1 base; unmatched bases: 2. The CDR3 totals 16 residues. Germline V CDR1 and CDR2: LGHDT, YNNKEL (reference sequence). The CDR3 nucleotides read TGTGCCAGCAGCCAAGACCCGGGGGGGTCCTACAATGAGCAGTTCTTC. Translating gives CASSQDPGGSYNEQFF.

This clone was recorded once. The CDR3: CASSARIGQGLGNTIYF. The CDR3 DNA is TGTGCCAGCAGCGCCCGAATTGGACAGGGCCTCGGAAACACCATATATTTT. V is TRBV9 and J is TRBJ1-3; 8 nucleotides match TRBD1. The trim removed 3 bases at V and 4 bases at J, leaving 12 bases unmatched. The CDR3 has 17 residues. From germline, CDR1 is SGDLS and CDR2 YYNGEE.

The chain links TRBV13 to TRBJ2-5, with TRBD1 matching 10 bases. The germline CDR1 and CDR2 sequences are PRHDT and FYEKMQ (reference sequence). The junction had 8 bases not matched to a gene; V was cut back by 0 bases and J by 4 bases. The CDR3 sequence is 17 residues long. The CDR3 sequence is CASSLGLPGQGTETQYF. In nucleotides, the CDR3 is TGTGCCAGCAGCTTAGGCTTACCGGGACAGGGGACAGAGACCCAGTACTTC.

This clone was recorded only once. V usage is TRBV7-2 and J usage is TRBJ1-3; D remains ambiguous. Trimming took 5 bases from V and 3 from J, leaving 11 bases between them. This CDR3 is built from 14 residues. Germline loops: CDR1 SGHTA, CDR2 FQGNSA. CDR3 in amino acids: CASSLRGSGNTIYF. CDR3 bases: TGTGCCAGCAGCCTTCGGGGTAGTGGAAACACCATATATTTT.

The chain has TRBV28 and TRBJ2-7; 10 bases agree with TRBD1. Trimming took 7 bases from V and 2 from J; bases not matched to a gene: 5. The CDR3 runs to 14 residues. Germline V gives CDR1 MDHEN, CDR2 SYDVKM. The CDR3 DNA reads as TGTGCCAGCATCGGGACAGGGGAAACCTACGAGCAGTACTTC. It yields the protein CASIGTGETYEQYF.

The chain combines TRBV5-1 with TRBJ2-5; 8 bases line up with TRBD1. J lost 5 bases, V lost 1 base, and 7 bases had no gene match. The CDR3 spans 15 residues. Germline CDR1 reads SGHRS; CDR2 reads YFSETQ. The CDR3 region is CASSLTAGGKETQYF. The CDR3 nucleotides are TGCGCCAGCAGCTTGACGGCAGGGGGCAAGGAGACCCAGTACTTC.

The V gene is TRBV18, the J gene TRBJ2-3; D not resolved. The ends were cut back, 2 bases at V and 0 bases at J, with 6 bases in the middle. CDR3 length: 14 amino acids. Germline CDR1 is KGHSH and CDR2 is LQKENI. The CDR3 spells CASSPGASTDTQYF. The CDR3 DNA is TGTGCCAGCTCACCAGGTGCGAGCACAGATACGCAGTATTTT. The full variable domain, completed using reference TRBV18 and TRBJ2-3, is NAGVMQNPRHLVRRRGQEARLRCSPMKGHSHVYWYRQLPEEGLKFMVYLQKENIIDESGMPKERFSAEFPKEGPSILRIQQVVRGDSAAYFCASSPGASTDTQYFGPGTRLTVL.

This clone has just a few counts. J is TRBJ1-2 and V is TRBV9, with a tentative D call TRBD1 (6 bases). Trimming cost V 2 bases and J 4 bases, with 9 bases left between them. The CDR3 length is 13 residues. Germline values: CDR1 SGDLS, CDR2 YYNGEE. Written as DNA, the CDR3 is TGTGCCAGCAGCGTTGGACAGACCTATGGCTACACCTTC. It encodes CASSVGQTYGYTF.

This clone was seen more than once but under ten times. V usage is TRBV5-1 and J usage is TRBJ1-2; D is undetermined. The germline gives CDR1 SGHRS, CDR2 YFSETQ. Deletions cut 0 bases from V and 6 bases from J, with 12 bases between. This CDR3 spans 14 amino acids. This CDR3 is CASSLERAGHGYTF. The CDR3 coding sequence is TGCGCCAGCAGCTTGGAGCGGGCAGGTCATGGCTACACCTTC.

The rearrangement uses TRBV4-1 and TRBJ2-7, with TRBD2 matching over 8 bases. The CDR3 runs 13 residues. The germline CDR1 and CDR2 sequences are MGHRA and YSYEKL. The junction had 1 base not matched to a gene; V was cut back by 4 bases and J by 2 bases. CDR3 nucleotide sequence: TGCGCCAGCAGCCGCGGGGGGACCTACGAGCAGTACTTC. Translating it yields CASSRGGTYEQYF.

This sequence joins TRBV5-1 and TRBJ1-2; TRBD1 aligns across 12 bases. The germline gives CDR1 SGHRS, CDR2 YFSETQ. The junction had 12 bases not matched to a gene; V was cut back by 4 bases and J by 8 bases. The CDR3 sequence is 16 residues long. CDR3 loop: CASSPRTGTGGEGYTF. CDR3 coding DNA: TGCGCCAGCAGCCCTAGGACCGGGACAGGGGGCGAAGGCTACACCTTC.